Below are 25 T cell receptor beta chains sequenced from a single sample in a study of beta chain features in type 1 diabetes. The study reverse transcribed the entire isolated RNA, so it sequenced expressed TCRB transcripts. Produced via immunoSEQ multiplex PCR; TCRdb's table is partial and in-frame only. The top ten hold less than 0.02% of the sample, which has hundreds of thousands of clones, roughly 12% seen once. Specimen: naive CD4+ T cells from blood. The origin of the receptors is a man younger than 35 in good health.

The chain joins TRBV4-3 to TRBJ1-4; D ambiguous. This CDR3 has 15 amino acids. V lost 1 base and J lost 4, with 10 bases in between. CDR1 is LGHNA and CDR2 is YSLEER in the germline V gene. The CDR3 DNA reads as TGCGCCAGCAGCCAAGGAGGGCTTATTAATGAAAAACTGTTTTTT. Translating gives CASSQGGLINEKLFF.

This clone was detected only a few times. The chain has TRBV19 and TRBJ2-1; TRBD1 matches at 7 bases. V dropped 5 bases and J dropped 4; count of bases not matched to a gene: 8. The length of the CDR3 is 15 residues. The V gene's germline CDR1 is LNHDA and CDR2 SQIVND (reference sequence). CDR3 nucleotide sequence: TGTGCCAGTAGTTGGGGGACAGCGGATTACAATGAGCAGTTCTTC. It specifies CASSWGTADYNEQFF.

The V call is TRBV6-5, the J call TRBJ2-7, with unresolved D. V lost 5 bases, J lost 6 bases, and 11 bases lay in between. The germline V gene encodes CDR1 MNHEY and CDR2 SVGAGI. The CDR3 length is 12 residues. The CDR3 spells CASSEYELEQYF. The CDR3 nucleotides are TGTGCCAGCAGTGAGTACGAGCTCGAGCAGTACTTC.

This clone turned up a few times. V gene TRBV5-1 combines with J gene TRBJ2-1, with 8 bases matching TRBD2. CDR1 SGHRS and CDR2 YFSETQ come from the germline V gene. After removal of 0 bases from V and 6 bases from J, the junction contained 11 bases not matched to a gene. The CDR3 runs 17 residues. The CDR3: CASSLVAGKAFSNEQFF. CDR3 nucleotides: TGCGCCAGCAGCTTGGTAGCGGGAAAGGCCTTCTCCAATGAGCAGTTCTTC.

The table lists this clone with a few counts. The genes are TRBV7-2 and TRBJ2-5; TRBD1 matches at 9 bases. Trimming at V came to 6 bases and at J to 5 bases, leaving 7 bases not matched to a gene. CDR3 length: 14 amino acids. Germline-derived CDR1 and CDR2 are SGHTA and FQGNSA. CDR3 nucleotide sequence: TGTGCCAGCAGACAAACAGGGGGCGAGGAGACCCAGTACTTC. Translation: CASRQTGGEETQYF.

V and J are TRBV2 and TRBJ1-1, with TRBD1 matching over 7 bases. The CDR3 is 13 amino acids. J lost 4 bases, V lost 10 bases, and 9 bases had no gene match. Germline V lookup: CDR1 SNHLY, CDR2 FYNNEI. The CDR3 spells CATQTGMGTEAFF. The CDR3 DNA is TGTGCCACTCAGACAGGGATGGGCACTGAAGCTTTCTTT.

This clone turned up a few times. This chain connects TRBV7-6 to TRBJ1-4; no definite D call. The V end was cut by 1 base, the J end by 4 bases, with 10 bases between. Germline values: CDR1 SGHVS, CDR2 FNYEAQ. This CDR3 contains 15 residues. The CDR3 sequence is CASSLGTAGNEKLFF. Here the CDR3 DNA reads TGTGCCAGCAGCTTAGGCACAGCTGGTAATGAAAAACTGTTTTTT. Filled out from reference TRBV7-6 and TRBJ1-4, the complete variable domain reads GAGVSQSPRYKVTKRGQDVALRCDPISGHVSLYWYRQALGQGPEFLTYFNYEAQQDKSGLPNDRFSAERPEGSISTLTIQRTEQRDSAMYRCASSLGTAGNEKLFFGSGTQLSVL.

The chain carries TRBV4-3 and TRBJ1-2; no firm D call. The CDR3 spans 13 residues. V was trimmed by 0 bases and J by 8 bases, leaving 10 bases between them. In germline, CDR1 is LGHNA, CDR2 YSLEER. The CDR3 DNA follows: TGCGCCAGCAGCCAAGAACTGCGAGGGGGCTACACCTTC. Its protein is CASSQELRGGYTF.

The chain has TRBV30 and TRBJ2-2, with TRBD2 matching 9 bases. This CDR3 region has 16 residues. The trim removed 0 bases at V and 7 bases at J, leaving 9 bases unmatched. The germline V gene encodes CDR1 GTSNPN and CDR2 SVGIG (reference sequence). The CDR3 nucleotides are TGTGCCTGGAGTGTCGTCCTAGCGGGAACCAACGGGGAGCTGTTTTTT. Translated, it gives CAWSVVLAGTNGELFF.

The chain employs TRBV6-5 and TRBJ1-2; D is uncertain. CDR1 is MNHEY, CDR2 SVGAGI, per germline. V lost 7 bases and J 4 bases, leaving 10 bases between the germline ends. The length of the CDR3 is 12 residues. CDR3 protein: CASTAGSYGYTF. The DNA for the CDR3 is TGTGCCAGCACGGCGGGGAGCTATGGCTACACCTTC.

CDR3 nucleotides: TGTGCCAGCAGCTTTAGACAGGGCCAAGCTTTCTTT. This sequence encodes CASSFRQGQAFF. The chain employs TRBV5-6 and TRBJ1-1; 7 bases align to TRBD1. The V segment lost 2 bases and the J segment 9 bases; nucleotides outside the gene matches: 4. The V gene's germline CDR1 is SGHDT and CDR2 YYEEEE. CDR3 length equals 12 residues.

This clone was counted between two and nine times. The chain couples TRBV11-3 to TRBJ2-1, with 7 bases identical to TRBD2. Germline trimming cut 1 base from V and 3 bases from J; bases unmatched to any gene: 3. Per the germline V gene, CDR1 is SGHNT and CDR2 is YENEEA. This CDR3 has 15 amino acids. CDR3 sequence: CASSLGPSGYNEQFF. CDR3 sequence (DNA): TGTGCCAGCAGCTTAGGCCCTAGCGGCTACAATGAGCAGTTCTTC.

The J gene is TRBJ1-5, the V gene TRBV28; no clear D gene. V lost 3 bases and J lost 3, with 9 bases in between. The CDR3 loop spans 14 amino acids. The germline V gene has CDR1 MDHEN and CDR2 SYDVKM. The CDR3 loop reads CASSFAGYNQPQHF. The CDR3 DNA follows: TGTGCCAGCAGTTTTGCAGGTTACAATCAGCCCCAGCATTTT.

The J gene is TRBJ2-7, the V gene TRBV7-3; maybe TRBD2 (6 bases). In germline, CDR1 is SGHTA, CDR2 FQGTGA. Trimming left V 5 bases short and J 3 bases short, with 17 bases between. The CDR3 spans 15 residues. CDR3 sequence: CASSIDASGGYEQYF. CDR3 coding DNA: TGTGCCAGCAGCATAGATGCCTCCGGGGGCTACGAGCAGTACTTC.

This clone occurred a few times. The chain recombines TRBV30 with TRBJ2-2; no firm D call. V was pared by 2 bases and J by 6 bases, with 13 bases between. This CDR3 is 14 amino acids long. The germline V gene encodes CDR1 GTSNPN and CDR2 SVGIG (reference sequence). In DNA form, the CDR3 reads TGTGCCTGGAGTTGGTGGTCAGGCCCCGGGGAGCTGTTTTTT. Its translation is CAWSWWSGPGELFF.

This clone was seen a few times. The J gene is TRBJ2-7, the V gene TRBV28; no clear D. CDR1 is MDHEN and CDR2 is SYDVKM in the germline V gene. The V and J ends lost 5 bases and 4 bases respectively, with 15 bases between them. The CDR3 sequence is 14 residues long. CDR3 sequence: CASSTPGLPYEQYF. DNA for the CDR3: TGTGCCAGCAGTACACCGGGTCTCCCGTACGAGCAGTACTTC.

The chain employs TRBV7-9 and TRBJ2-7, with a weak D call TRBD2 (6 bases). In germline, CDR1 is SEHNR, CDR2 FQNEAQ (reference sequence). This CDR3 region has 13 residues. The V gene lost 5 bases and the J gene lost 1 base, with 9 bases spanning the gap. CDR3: CASSPGLSYEQYF. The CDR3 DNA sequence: TGTGCCAGCAGCCCGGGACTTTCCTACGAGCAGTACTTC. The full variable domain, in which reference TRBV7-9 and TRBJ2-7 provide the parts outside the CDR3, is DTGVSQNPRHKITKRGQNVTFRCDPISEHNRLYWYRQTLGQGPEFLTYFQNEAQLEKSRLLSDRFSAERPKGSFSTLEIQRTEQGDSAMYLCASSPGLSYEQYFGPGTRLTVT.

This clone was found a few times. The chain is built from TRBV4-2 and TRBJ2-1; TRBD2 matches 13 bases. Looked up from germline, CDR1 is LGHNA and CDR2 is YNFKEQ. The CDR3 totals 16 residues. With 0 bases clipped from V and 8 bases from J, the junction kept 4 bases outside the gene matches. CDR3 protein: CASSQDRTSGRYEQFF. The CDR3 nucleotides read TGTGCCAGCAGCCAAGATAGGACTAGCGGGAGATATGAGCAGTTCTTC.

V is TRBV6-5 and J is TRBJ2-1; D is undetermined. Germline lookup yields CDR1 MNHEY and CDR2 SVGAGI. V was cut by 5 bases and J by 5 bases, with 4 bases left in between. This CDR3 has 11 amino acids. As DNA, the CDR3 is TGTGCCAGCAGTCTAAACAATGAGCAGTTCTTC. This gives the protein CASSLNNEQFF.

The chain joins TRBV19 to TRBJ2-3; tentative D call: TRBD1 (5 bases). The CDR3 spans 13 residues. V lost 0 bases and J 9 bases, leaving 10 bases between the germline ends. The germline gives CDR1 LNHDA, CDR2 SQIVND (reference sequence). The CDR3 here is CASSIDRVGTQYF. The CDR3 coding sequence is TGTGCCAGTAGTATAGACAGGGTCGGCACGCAGTATTTT. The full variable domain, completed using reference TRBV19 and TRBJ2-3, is DGGITQSPKYLFRKEGQNVTLSCEQNLNHDAMYWYRQDPGQGLRLIYYSQIVNDFQKGDIAEGYSVSREKKESFPLTVTSAQKNPTAFYLCASSIDRVGTQYFGPGTRLTVL.

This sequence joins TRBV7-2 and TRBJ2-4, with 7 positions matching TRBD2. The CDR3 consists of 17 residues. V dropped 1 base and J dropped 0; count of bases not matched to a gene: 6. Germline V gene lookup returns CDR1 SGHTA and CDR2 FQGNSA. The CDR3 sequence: CASSLGRGGLAKNIQYF. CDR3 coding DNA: TGTGCCAGCAGCTTAGGAAGGGGAGGGCTAGCCAAAAACATTCAGTACTTC.

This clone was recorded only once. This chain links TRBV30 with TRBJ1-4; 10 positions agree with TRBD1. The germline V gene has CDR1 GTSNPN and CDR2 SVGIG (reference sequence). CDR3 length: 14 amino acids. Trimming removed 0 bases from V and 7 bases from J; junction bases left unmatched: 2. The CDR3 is CAWSVGQGVEKLFF. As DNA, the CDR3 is TGTGCCTGGAGTGTAGGACAGGGGGTTGAAAAACTGTTTTTT.

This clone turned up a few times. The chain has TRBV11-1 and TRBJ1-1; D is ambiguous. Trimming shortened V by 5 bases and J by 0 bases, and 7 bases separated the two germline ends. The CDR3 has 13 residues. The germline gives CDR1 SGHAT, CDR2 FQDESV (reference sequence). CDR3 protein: CASSVDMNTEAFF. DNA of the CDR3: TGTGCCAGCAGCGTAGACATGAACACTGAAGCTTTCTTT.

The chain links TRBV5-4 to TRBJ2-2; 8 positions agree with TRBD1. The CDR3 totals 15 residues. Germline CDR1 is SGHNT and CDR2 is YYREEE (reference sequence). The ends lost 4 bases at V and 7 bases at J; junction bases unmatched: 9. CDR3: CASSRGQGQNGELFF. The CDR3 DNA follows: TGTGCCAGCAGCAGAGGACAGGGACAGAACGGGGAGCTGTTTTTT.

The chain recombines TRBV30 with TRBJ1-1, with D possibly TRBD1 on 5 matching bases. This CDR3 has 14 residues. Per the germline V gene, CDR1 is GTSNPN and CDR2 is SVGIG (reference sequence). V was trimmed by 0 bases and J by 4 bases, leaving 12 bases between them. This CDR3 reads CAWSVQGRSTEAFF. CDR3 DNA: TGTGCCTGGAGTGTGCAGGGAAGGAGCACTGAAGCTTTCTTT.